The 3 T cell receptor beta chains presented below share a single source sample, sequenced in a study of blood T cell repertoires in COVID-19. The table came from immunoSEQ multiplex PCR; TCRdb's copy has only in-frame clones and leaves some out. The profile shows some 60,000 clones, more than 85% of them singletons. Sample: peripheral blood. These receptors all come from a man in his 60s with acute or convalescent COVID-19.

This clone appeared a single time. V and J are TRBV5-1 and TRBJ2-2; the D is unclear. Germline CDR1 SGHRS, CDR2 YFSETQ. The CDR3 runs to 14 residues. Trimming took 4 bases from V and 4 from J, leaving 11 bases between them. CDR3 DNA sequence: TGCGCCAGCAGCGAGAGGTCCGGCACCGGGGAGCTGTTTTTT. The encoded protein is CASSERSGTGELFF. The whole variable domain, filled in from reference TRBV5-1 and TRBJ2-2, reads KAGVTQTPRYLIKTRGQQVTLSCSPISGHRSVSWYQQTPGQGLQFLFEYFSETQRNKGNFPGRFSGRQFSNSRSEMNVSTLELGDSALYLCASSERSGTGELFFGEGSRLTVL.

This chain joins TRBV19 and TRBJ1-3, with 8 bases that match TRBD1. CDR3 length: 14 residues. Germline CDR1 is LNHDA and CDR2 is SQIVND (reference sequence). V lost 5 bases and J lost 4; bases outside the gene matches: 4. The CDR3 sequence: CASSLDRVGNTIYF. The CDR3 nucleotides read TGTGCCAGTAGTTTGGACAGGGTCGGAAACACCATATATTTT.

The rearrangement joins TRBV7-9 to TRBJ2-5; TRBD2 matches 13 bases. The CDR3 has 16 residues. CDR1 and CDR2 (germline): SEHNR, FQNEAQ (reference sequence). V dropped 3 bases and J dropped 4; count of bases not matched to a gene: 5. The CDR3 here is CASSFPRTSGGETQYF. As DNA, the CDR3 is TGTGCCAGCAGCTTCCCCCGGACTAGCGGGGGAGAGACCCAGTACTTC.